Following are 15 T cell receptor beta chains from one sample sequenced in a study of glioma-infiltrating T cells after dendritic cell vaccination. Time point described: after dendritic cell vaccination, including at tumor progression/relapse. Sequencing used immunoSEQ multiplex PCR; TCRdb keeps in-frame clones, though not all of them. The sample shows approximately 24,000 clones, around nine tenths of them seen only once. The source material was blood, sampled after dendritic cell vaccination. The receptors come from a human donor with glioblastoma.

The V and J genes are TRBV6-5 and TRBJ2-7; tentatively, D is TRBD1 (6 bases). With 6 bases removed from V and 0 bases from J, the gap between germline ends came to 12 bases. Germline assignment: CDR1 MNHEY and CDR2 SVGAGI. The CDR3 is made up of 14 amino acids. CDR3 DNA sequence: TGTGCCAGCAGGGGGATGGACAGCTCCTACGAGCAGTACTTC. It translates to CASRGMDSSYEQYF.

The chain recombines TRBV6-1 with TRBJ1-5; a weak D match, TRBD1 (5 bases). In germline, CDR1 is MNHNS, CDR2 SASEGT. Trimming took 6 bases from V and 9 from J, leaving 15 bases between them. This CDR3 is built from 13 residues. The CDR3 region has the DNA TGTGCCAGCAGAGAGACAGCCGCTGGGCCCCAGCATTTT. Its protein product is CASRETAAGPQHF.

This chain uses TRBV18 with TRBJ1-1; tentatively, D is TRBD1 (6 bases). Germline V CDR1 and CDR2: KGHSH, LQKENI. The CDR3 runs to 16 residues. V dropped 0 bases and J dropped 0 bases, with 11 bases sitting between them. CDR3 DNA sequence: TGTGCCAGCTCACCACCGGGACGGGACATGAACACTGAAGCTTTCTTT. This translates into CASSPPGRDMNTEAFF.

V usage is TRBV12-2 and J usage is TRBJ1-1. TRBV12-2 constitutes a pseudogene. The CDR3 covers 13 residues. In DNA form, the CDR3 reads TGTGCAAGTCGCTTAGGACGGGACTATGAAGCTTTCTTT. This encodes CASRLGRDYEAFF.

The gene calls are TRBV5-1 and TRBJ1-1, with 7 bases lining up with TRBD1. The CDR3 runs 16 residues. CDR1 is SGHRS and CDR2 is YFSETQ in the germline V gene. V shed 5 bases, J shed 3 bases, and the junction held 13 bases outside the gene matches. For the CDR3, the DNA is TGCGCCAGCAGGCTGGGACAGACCCCTGTGGACACTGAAGCTTTCTTT. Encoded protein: CASRLGQTPVDTEAFF.

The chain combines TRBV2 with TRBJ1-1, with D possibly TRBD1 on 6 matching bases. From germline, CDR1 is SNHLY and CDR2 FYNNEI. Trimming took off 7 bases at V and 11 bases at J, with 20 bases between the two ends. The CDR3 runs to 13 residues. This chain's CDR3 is CASTTGSHVMAFF. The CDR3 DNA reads TGTGCCAGCACGACAGGTTCCCACGTTATGGCTTTCTTT.

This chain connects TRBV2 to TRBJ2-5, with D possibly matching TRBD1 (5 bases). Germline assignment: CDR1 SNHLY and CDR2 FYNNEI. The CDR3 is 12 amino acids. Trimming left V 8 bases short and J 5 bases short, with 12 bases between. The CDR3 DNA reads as TGTGCCAGCTTTGTTAGGGGCGAGACCCAGTACTTC. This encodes CASFVRGETQYF.

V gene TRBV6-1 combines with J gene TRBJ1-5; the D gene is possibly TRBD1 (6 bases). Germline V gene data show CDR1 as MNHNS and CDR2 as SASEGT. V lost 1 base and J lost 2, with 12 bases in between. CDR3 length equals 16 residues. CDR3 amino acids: CASSEDTGFGNQPQHF. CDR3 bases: TGTGCCAGCAGTGAAGATACAGGGTTTGGCAATCAGCCCCAGCATTTT.

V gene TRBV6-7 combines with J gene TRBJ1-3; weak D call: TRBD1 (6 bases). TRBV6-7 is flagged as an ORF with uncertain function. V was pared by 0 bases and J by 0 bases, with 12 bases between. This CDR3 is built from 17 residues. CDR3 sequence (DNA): TGTGCCAGCAGTTACTCGGACAGTACCTCCTCTGGAAACACCATATATTTT. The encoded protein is CASSYSDSTSSGNTIYF.

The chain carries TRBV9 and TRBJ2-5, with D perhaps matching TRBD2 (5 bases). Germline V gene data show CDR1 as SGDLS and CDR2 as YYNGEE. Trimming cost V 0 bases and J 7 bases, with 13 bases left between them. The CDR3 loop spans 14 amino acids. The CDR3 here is CASSVGSGPGTQYF. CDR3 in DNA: TGTGCCAGCAGCGTAGGCAGCGGTCCTGGGACCCAGTACTTC.

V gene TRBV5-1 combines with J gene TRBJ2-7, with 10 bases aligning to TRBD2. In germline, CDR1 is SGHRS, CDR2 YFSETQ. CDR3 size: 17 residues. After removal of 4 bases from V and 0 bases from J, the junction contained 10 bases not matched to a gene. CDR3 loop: CASSTISGTSVSYEQYF. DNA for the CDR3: TGCGCCAGCAGCACCATTTCCGGGACTAGCGTCTCCTACGAGCAGTACTTC.

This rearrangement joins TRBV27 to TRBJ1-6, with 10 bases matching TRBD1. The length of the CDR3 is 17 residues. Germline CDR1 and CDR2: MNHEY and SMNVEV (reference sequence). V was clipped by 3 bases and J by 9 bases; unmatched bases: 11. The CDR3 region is CASSLVVTGGGFSPLHF. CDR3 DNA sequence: TGTGCCAGCAGTTTGGTGGTGACAGGGGGCGGTTTTTCACCCCTCCACTTT.

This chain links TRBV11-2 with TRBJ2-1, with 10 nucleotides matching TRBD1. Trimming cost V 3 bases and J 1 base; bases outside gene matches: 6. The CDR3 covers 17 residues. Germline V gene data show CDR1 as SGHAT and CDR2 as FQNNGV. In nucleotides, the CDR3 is TGTGCCAGCAGCTTGAGATGGACAGGGGGGTCCTACAATGAGCAGTTCTTC. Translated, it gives CASSLRWTGGSYNEQFF.

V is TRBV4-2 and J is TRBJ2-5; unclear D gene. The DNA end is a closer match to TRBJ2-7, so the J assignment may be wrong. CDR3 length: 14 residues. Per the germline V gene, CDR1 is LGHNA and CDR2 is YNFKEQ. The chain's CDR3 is CASSRGTASYEQYF. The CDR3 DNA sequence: TGTGCCAGCAGCCGTGGAACAGCATCCTACGAGCAGTACTTC.

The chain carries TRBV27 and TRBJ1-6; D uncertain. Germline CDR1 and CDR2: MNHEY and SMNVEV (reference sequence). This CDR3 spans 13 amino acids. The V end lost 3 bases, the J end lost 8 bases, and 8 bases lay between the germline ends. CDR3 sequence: CASSFGEDSPLHF. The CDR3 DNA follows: TGTGCCAGCAGTTTCGGGGAGGATTCACCCCTCCACTTT.